The next 22 T cell receptor beta chains were all read from a single sample in a study of blood T cell repertoires in COVID-19. TCRdb's copy holds only in-frame clones and misses some; the assay was immunoSEQ multiplex PCR. The sample lists over 150,000 clones, 86% occurring once. Source material: peripheral blood. Receptors were obtained from a man aged 50-60 years with active or convalescent COVID-19.

The chain recombines TRBV25-1 with TRBJ2-1; TRBD1 agrees at 9 bases. In germline, CDR1 is MGHDK, CDR2 SYGVNS. With V trimmed by 0 bases and J by 8 bases, 11 bases remained unmatched. CDR3 length equals 17 residues. CDR3 sequence reads: CASSEYLVGQGGHEQFF. The DNA of the CDR3 is TGTGCCAGCAGTGAATACCTGGTGGGACAGGGTGGGCATGAGCAGTTCTTC.

The chain combines TRBV5-4 with TRBJ1-2; 9 bases align to TRBD1. The CDR3 is 13 amino acids. Germline V lookup: CDR1 SGHNT, CDR2 YYREEE (reference sequence). V shed 5 bases, J shed 8 bases, and the junction held 7 bases outside the gene matches. The CDR3 sequence is CASSMTGGEGYTF. The CDR3 nucleotides are TGTGCCAGCAGTATGACAGGGGGAGAGGGCTACACCTTC.

V usage is TRBV24-1 and J usage is TRBJ2-3, with 8 bases fitting TRBD1. The CDR3 consists of 14 residues. The V gene's germline CDR1 is KGHDR and CDR2 SFDVKD. The junction had 2 bases not matched to a gene; V was cut back by 6 bases and J by 1 base. DNA of the CDR3: TGTGCCACCAGTTTACAGGGGGGCACAGATACGCAGTATTTT. It translates to CATSLQGGTDTQYF.

This chain joins TRBV5-4 and TRBJ2-5, with 9 nucleotides matching TRBD2. Germline CDR1 is SGHNT and CDR2 is YYREEE (reference sequence). Losses at the gene ends were 4 bases for V and 5 bases for J; bases not matched to a gene: 12. The CDR3 spans 16 residues. The CDR3 spells CASSRRLAGEVETQYF. The CDR3 nucleotides read TGTGCCAGCAGCCGACGATTAGCGGGAGAGGTTGAGACCCAGTACTTC. The full variable domain, in which reference TRBV5-4 and TRBJ2-5 provide the parts outside the CDR3, is ETGVTQSPTHLIKTRGQQVTLRCSSQSGHNTVSWYQQALGQGPQFIFQYYREEENGRGNFPPRFSGLQFPNYSSELNVNALELDDSALYLCASSRRLAGEVETQYFGPGTRLLVL.

The chain joins TRBV5-1 to TRBJ1-2, with 10 bases lining up with TRBD1. The CDR3 contains 14 residues. CDR1 is SGHRS and CDR2 is YFSETQ in the germline V gene. The trim removed 2 bases at V and 7 bases at J, leaving 5 bases unmatched. CDR3 region: CASSFDRGRSGYTF. The CDR3 nucleotides are TGCGCCAGCAGCTTCGACAGGGGGCGATCTGGCTACACCTTC.

V usage is TRBV4-3 and J usage is TRBJ1-6; D is undetermined. Trimming cost V 0 bases and J 8 bases, with 17 bases left between them. There are 17 residues in the CDR3. Germline assignment: CDR1 LGHNA and CDR2 YSLEER. The CDR3 sequence is CASSQDRGPLGDSPLHF. CDR3 nucleotides: TGCGCCAGCAGCCAAGATAGAGGACCCCTCGGGGATTCACCCCTCCACTTT.

The chain carries TRBV3-1 (or the pseudogene TRBV3-2) and TRBJ2-2; D uncertain. The germline gives CDR1 LGHDT, CDR2 YNNKEL (reference sequence). This CDR3 region has 16 residues. The V and J ends lost 4 bases and 0 bases respectively, with 12 bases between them. CDR3 nucleotides: TGTGCCAGCAGCCCCCTCGGCAGGACGAACACCGGGGAGCTGTTTTTT. Its protein is CASSPLGRTNTGELFF.

This clone was counted once. V is TRBV6-6 and J is TRBJ1-5, with D perhaps TRBD1 (6 bases). From germline, CDR1 is MNHNY and CDR2 SVGAGI (reference sequence). V lost 10 bases to trimming and J lost 7 bases, with 23 bases between them. The CDR3 spans 15 residues. The CDR3 loop reads CATNSRTVLGQPQHF. The DNA of the CDR3 is TGTGCCACCAACTCCAGGACAGTCCTGGGGCAGCCCCAGCATTTT.

The V gene is TRBV3-1 (or the pseudogene TRBV3-2), the J gene TRBJ2-6; D might be TRBD1 (5 bases). The length of the CDR3 is 17 residues. Trimming stripped 3 bases from V and 2 bases from J, with 14 bases between. In germline, CDR1 is LGHDT, CDR2 YNNKEL (reference sequence). In DNA form, the CDR3 reads TGTGCCAGCAGCCAGAGACAGACGCAGGCTGGGGCCAACGTCCTGACTTTC. This codes for CASSQRQTQAGANVLTF.

The V call is TRBV5-6, the J call TRBJ1-1; a weak D match, TRBD1 (6 bases). V dropped 4 bases and J dropped 0 bases, with 13 bases sitting between them. CDR1 SGHDT and CDR2 YYEEEE come from the germline V gene. The CDR3 is made up of 15 amino acids. The CDR3 spells CASSRQDLLNTEAFF. The CDR3 nucleotides read TGTGCCAGCAGCCGACAGGACCTGTTGAACACTGAAGCTTTCTTT.

The V and J genes are TRBV19 and TRBJ2-2; D is possibly TRBD2 (6 bases). Trimming took 4 bases from V and 5 from J, leaving 17 bases between them. The CDR3 loop spans 16 amino acids. In germline, CDR1 is LNHDA, CDR2 SQIVND (reference sequence). The CDR3 is CASSTPWRERTGELFF. CDR3 DNA: TGTGCCAGTAGTACCCCTTGGAGGGAGAGGACCGGGGAGCTGTTTTTT.

This clone was counted once. The chain carries TRBV18 and TRBJ1-1; the match to TRBD1 covers 10 bases. The V gene's germline CDR1 is KGHSH and CDR2 LQKENI. V was pared by 6 bases and J by 5 bases, with 12 bases of the junction left unmatched. The CDR3 length is 16 residues. CDR3 sequence (DNA): TGTGCCAGCTCCCCCAAAGCCCGGGACAGGGGTACTGAAGCTTTCTTT. Its protein product is CASSPKARDRGTEAFF.

The genes are TRBV24-1 and TRBJ2-7, with 12 positions matching TRBD2. Germline loops: CDR1 KGHDR, CDR2 SFDVKD. The V gene end was trimmed by 5 bases and the J gene end by 2 bases; junction bases not matched to a gene: 9. This CDR3 is built from 17 residues. CDR3 in DNA: TGTGCCACCAGTGGAGGACTAGCGGGAATATTTCCCTACGAGCAGTACTTC. Translated: CATSGGLAGIFPYEQYF.

V and J are TRBV5-1 and TRBJ1-6; perhaps TRBD1 as D (5 bases). There are 16 residues in the CDR3. Germline V CDR1 and CDR2: SGHRS, YFSETQ. Trimming cost V 4 bases and J 0 bases, with 11 bases left between them. CDR3 sequence: CASSAGVSSYNSPLHF. The CDR3 region has the DNA TGCGCCAGCAGCGCGGGGGTGAGCTCCTATAATTCACCCCTCCACTTT.

The chain uses TRBV5-6 and TRBJ1-2, with 11 bases that match TRBD1. After removal of 1 base from V and 9 bases from J, the junction contained 5 bases not matched to a gene. The germline V gene encodes CDR1 SGHDT and CDR2 YYEEEE. The CDR3 length is 14 residues. Written as DNA, the CDR3 is TGTGCCAGCAGCTTGTGGACAGGGGGCAAGAGCTACACCTTC. This gives the protein CASSLWTGGKSYTF.

Only a few counts were recorded for this clone. This chain joins TRBV7-2 and TRBJ2-7; 8 bases agree with TRBD1. CDR3 length: 15 residues. CDR1 SGHTA and CDR2 FQGNSA come from the germline V gene. The V segment lost 3 bases and the J segment 6 bases; nucleotides outside the gene matches: 10. The CDR3 DNA reads TGTGCCAGCAGCTTGACCGGGACAGGAGGGTCCGAGCAGTACTTC. Encoded protein: CASSLTGTGGSEQYF.

The V call is TRBV11-2, the J call TRBJ1-6, with D possibly TRBD1 on 5 matching bases. Germline CDR1 SGHAT, CDR2 FQNNGV. Trimming removed 0 bases at V and 7 bases at J, with 7 bases between. This CDR3 has 14 residues. CDR3 amino acids: CASSLDAGNSPLHF. CDR3 coding DNA: TGTGCCAGCAGCTTAGACGCAGGGAATTCACCCCTCCACTTT. The entire variable domain, with the rest obtained from reference TRBV11-2 and TRBJ1-6, is as follows: EAGVAQSPRYKIIEKRQSVAFWCNPISGHATLYWYQQILGQGPKLLIQFQNNGVVDDSQLPKDRFSAERLKGVDSTLKIQPAKLEDSAVYLCASSLDAGNSPLHFGNGTRLTVT.

The rearrangement uses TRBV7-2 and TRBJ1-2, with TRBD1 identical over 7 bases. This CDR3 is 15 amino acids long. The ends lost 5 bases at V and 11 bases at J; junction bases unmatched: 17. CDR1 is SGHTA, CDR2 FQGNSA, per germline. CDR3 sequence (DNA): TGTGCCAGCAGCCCGAACAGGGGTACCCTCAGTGGTTACACCTTC. This sequence encodes CASSPNRGTLSGYTF.

This rearrangement joins TRBV7-2 to TRBJ1-5; D is perhaps TRBD1 (5 bases). V lost 6 bases and J 9 bases, leaving 15 bases between the germline ends. Germline V gives CDR1 SGHTA, CDR2 FQGNSA. The CDR3 loop spans 13 amino acids. CDR3 DNA sequence: TGTGCCAGCAGTTTAAATGGGGGGAGGCCCCAGCATTTT. Its translation: CASSLNGGRPQHF.

The chain has TRBV7-2 and TRBJ2-7; D perhaps matches TRBD1 (6 bases). This CDR3 contains 15 residues. The germline V gene encodes CDR1 SGHTA and CDR2 FQGNSA. Trimming removed 3 bases at V and 2 bases at J, with 14 bases between. The DNA of the CDR3 is TGTGCCAGCAGCTTCCCCGGGACAACCCCCTACGAGCAGTACTTC. As protein: CASSFPGTTPYEQYF.

The chain carries TRBV6-6 and TRBJ1-2, with D hard to call. The CDR3 totals 14 residues. The V and J ends lost 7 bases and 0 bases respectively, with 12 bases between them. Per the germline V gene, CDR1 is MNHNY and CDR2 is SVGAGI (reference sequence). CDR3 coding DNA: TGTGCCAGCATGGCAGCCGACACTAACTATGGCTACACCTTC. Its translation: CASMAADTNYGYTF.

The chain links TRBV30 to TRBJ2-5, with D perhaps TRBD2 (5 bases). In germline, CDR1 is GTSNPN, CDR2 SVGIG (reference sequence). This CDR3 has 15 amino acids. V lost 2 bases and J 4 bases, leaving 17 bases between the germline ends. The CDR3 here is CAWSLTTGIGETQYF. The CDR3 bases are TGTGCCTGGAGTCTCACTACGGGGATCGGAGAGACCCAGTACTTC.